This T cell receptor beta chain was recorded in a study of cytomegalovirus exposure and HLA in healthy donors. About this clone itself: The antigen remains unidentified.

Repertoires were generated with immunoSEQ multiplex PCR, while TCRdb's copy carries only in-frame clones and drops some. The sample includes 200,000 to 250,000 clones, 80% to 90% of them seen just once. Whole-study results and caveats: Rarity marked most TCR sequences, yet some public TCRs occurred in many donors. In vitro checks showed that a few CMV-associated chains really do target CMV antigens. The study designated 150 to 200 TCR beta chains cytomegalovirus-associated. In the 120 or so validation repertoires, roughly 94% of cluster scores exceeded 0, per a later analysis.

This sequence originates from a man aged 18 to 35 in good health and CMV-seronegative. Sequencing used PBMCs.

Written as DNA, the CDR3 is TGCGCCAGCACTCCCGGGACAAACACTGAACAGTACTTC. It is translated as CASTPGTNTEQYF. The rearrangement uses TRBV5-1 and TRBJ2-7, with D tentatively TRBD1 (6 bases). The CDR3 extends over 13 amino acids. Germline V gives CDR1 SGHRS, CDR2 YFSETQ. V shed 6 bases and J shed 10 bases, with 20 bases lying between them.